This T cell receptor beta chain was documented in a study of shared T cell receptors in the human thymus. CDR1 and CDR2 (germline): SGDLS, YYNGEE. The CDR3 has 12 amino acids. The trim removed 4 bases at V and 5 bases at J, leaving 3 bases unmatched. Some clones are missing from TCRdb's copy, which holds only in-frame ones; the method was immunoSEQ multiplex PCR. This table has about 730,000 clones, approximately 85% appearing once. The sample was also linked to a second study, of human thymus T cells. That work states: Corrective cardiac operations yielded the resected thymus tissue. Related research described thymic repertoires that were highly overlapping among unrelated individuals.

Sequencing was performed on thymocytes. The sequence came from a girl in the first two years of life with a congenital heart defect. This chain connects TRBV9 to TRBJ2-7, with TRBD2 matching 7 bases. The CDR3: CASSRGGNEQYF. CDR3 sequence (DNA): TGTGCCAGCAGCAGGGGAGGGAACGAGCAGTACTTC.